The next 22 T cell receptor beta chains were all read from a single sample in a study of CD8+ T cells in alopecia areata. RNA, once extracted, was reverse transcribed into cDNA for use as the sequencing template. TCRdb's copy holds only in-frame clones and misses some; the assay was immunoSEQ multiplex PCR. The sample lists about 140,000 clones, 55% seen once, with 4.8% in the top ten. Source material: CD4+ T cells sorted from blood. Source of these receptors: a human donor in good health.

The CDR3 here is CASSQRSGRAEEQFF. CDR3 sequence (DNA): TGTGCCAGCAGCCAACGGAGCGGGAGGGCCGAGGAGCAGTTCTTC. The chain links TRBV14 to TRBJ2-1; TRBD2 matches at 10 bases. The CDR3 spans 15 residues. CDR1 is SGHDN and CDR2 is FVKESK in the germline V gene. The junction had 8 bases not matched to a gene; V was cut back by 2 bases and J by 10 bases.

This clone was counted a few times. The rearrangement links TRBV9 to TRBJ2-3, with D uncertain. The CDR3 is made up of 14 amino acids. V was clipped by 0 bases and J by 5 bases, with 10 bases between them. Germline assignment: CDR1 SGDLS and CDR2 YYNGEE. The CDR3, as DNA: TGTGCCAGCAGCGTAGACCCCACAGAAGATACGCAGTATTTT. Translating gives CASSVDPTEDTQYF.

The chain combines TRBV4-1 with TRBJ2-2; tentatively, D is TRBD1 or TRBD2 (6 bases each). This CDR3 comprises 15 residues. The V gene's germline CDR1 is MGHRA and CDR2 YSYEKL. V dropped 3 bases and J dropped 9 bases, with 17 bases sitting between them. The CDR3 DNA reads as TGCGCCAGCAGCCATTCGAGGACCGGGGGCCGGGAGCTGTTTTTT. Protein product: CASSHSRTGGRELFF.

The V and J genes are TRBV15 and TRBJ2-2; D gene ambiguous. Deletions cut 7 bases from V and 4 bases from J, with 10 bases between. The length of the CDR3 is 13 residues. From germline, CDR1 is LNHNV and CDR2 YYDKDF (reference sequence). The CDR3 region has the DNA TGTGCCACCACCCAGATACTCACCGGGGAGCTGTTTTTT. It yields the protein CATTQILTGELFF. The complete variable domain, with remaining parts taken from reference TRBV15 and TRBJ2-2, reads DAMVIQNPRYQVTQFGKPVTLSCSQTLNHNVMYWYQQKSSQAPKLLFHYYDKDFNNEADTPDNFQSRRPNTSFCFLDIRSPGLGDTAMYLCATTQILTGELFFGEGSRLTVL.

The table lists this clone with a few counts. This chain connects TRBV19 to TRBJ2-2; the match to TRBD1 covers 9 bases. Germline lookup yields CDR1 LNHDA and CDR2 SQIVND (reference sequence). V gave up 10 bases and J gave up 4 bases; unmatched junction bases: 4. The CDR3 contains 13 residues. The chain's CDR3 is CATRDRVTGELFF. The CDR3 region has the DNA TGTGCCACCCGGGACAGGGTCACCGGGGAGCTGTTTTTT. The full variable domain, its missing parts supplied by reference TRBV19 and TRBJ2-2, is DGGITQSPKYLFRKEGQNVTLSCEQNLNHDAMYWYRQDPGQGLRLIYYSQIVNDFQKGDIAEGYSVSREKKESFPLTVTSAQKNPTAFYLCATRDRVTGELFFGEGSRLTVL.

The chain links TRBV5-1 to TRBJ1-2, with D tentatively TRBD1 (5 bases). Trimming pared 4 bases from V and 6 bases from J, leaving 10 bases between. CDR1 is SGHRS, CDR2 YFSETQ, per germline. CDR3 length: 12 residues. The chain's CDR3 is CASSVQGDGYTF. In DNA form, the CDR3 reads TGCGCCAGCAGCGTCCAGGGTGATGGCTACACCTTC. The entire variable domain, with the rest obtained from reference TRBV5-1 and TRBJ1-2, is as follows: KAGVTQTPRYLIKTRGQQVTLSCSPISGHRSVSWYQQTPGQGLQFLFEYFSETQRNKGNFPGRFSGRQFSNSRSEMNVSTLELGDSALYLCASSVQGDGYTFGSGTRLTVV.

This chain joins TRBV11-2 and TRBJ1-2; no firm D call. CDR1 is SGHAT, CDR2 FQNNGV, per germline. The CDR3 extends over 16 amino acids. Trimming shortened V by 5 bases and J by 5 bases, and 21 bases separated the two germline ends. The CDR3 region is CASSPMGARTKYGYTF. Written as DNA, the CDR3 is TGTGCCAGCAGCCCCATGGGTGCCAGAACGAAGTATGGCTACACCTTC.

This chain links TRBV7-4 with TRBJ1-5, with TRBD1 matching over 7 bases. This CDR3 region has 15 residues. CDR1 is SGHVT and CDR2 is SQSDAQ in the germline V gene. V was clipped by 2 bases and J by 11 bases; unmatched bases: 12. CDR3 DNA: TGTGCCAGCAGCTTAATTGGGCAGGGGGTACGGGCCCAGCATTTT. Amino acid sequence: CASSLIGQGVRAQHF.

This clone was seen a handful of times. V gene TRBV4-1 combines with J gene TRBJ2-4; 7 bases fit TRBD1. Unmatched junction bases numbered 3, after V lost 0 bases and J lost 4 bases. CDR1 and CDR2 from the germline V gene are MGHRA and YSYEKL. CDR3 size: 15 residues. The CDR3 sequence: CASSQERGPKNIQYF. CDR3 nucleotides: TGCGCCAGCAGCCAAGAGAGGGGGCCTAAAAACATTCAGTACTTC.

This clone was seen only a few times. The V call is TRBV19, the J call TRBJ1-5; D uncertain. The CDR3 length is 15 residues. V was trimmed by 1 base and J by 0 bases, leaving 7 bases between them. CDR1 is LNHDA, CDR2 SQIVND, per germline (reference sequence). The CDR3 reads CASSIAAISNQPQHF. Here the CDR3 DNA reads TGTGCCAGTAGTATAGCAGCGATTAGCAATCAGCCCCAGCATTTT.

The genes are TRBV18 and TRBJ1-1; D unresolved. Germline V lookup: CDR1 KGHSH, CDR2 LQKENI. This CDR3 contains 15 residues. Trimming pared 3 bases from V and 1 base from J, leaving 12 bases between. In DNA form, the CDR3 reads TGTGCCAGCTCACCCCCAAGGACTGGGAACACTGAAGCTTTCTTT. Translating gives CASSPPRTGNTEAFF.

In its sample, this clone was seen a few times. V is TRBV7-9 and J is TRBJ2-7, with D possibly TRBD1 on 5 matching bases. V was shortened by 2 bases and J by 2 bases, with 7 bases between the two germline ends. The CDR3 spans 13 residues. In germline, CDR1 is SEHNR, CDR2 FQNEAQ (reference sequence). CDR3 protein: CASSLLGAYEQYF. CDR3 nucleotide sequence: TGTGCCAGCAGCTTATTAGGGGCCTACGAGCAGTACTTC. Together with reference TRBV7-9 and TRBJ2-7, the CDR3 gives the full variable domain: DTGVSQNPRHKITKRGQNVTFRCDPISEHNRLYWYRQTLGQGPEFLTYFQNEAQLEKSRLLSDRFSAERPKGSFSTLEIQRTEQGDSAMYLCASSLLGAYEQYFGPGTRLTVT.

The rearrangement uses TRBV20-1 and TRBJ2-1; D not certain. CDR1 is DFQATT, CDR2 SNEGSKA, per germline (reference sequence). The V end was cut by 6 bases, the J end by 10 bases, with 10 bases between. The CDR3 covers 10 residues. The CDR3 sequence is CSAIKEEQFF. The CDR3, as DNA: TGCAGTGCCATTAAGGAAGAGCAGTTCTTC.

This clone was picked up a small number of times. V gene TRBV4-1 combines with J gene TRBJ1-1, with D perhaps matching TRBD1 (6 bases). The length of the CDR3 is 16 residues. Trimming removed 4 bases from V and 4 bases from J, with 19 bases in between. CDR1 and CDR2 (germline): MGHRA, YSYEKL. Written as DNA, the CDR3 is TGCGCCAGCAGCCCCTTGGGTCGAGGGGGTAGCACTGAAGCTTTCTTT. This encodes CASSPLGRGGSTEAFF.

This clone has only a few counts. The V gene is TRBV9, the J gene TRBJ2-2; D tentatively fits TRBD1 or TRBD2 (5 bases each). The V and J ends lost 6 bases and 3 bases respectively, with 15 bases between them. The V gene's germline CDR1 is SGDLS and CDR2 YYNGEE. The CDR3 contains 15 residues. The CDR3 protein is CASTDGGADTGELFF. CDR3 DNA sequence: TGTGCCAGCACTGATGGGGGTGCAGACACCGGGGAGCTGTTTTTT. Full variable domain (remainder filled in from reference TRBV9 and TRBJ2-2): DSGVTQTPKHLITATGQRVTLRCSPRSGDLSVYWYQQSLDQGLQFLIQYYNGEERAKGNILERFSAQQFPDLHSELNLSSLELGDSALYFCASTDGGADTGELFFGEGSRLTVL.

This clone was picked up a small number of times. The chain has TRBV29-1 and TRBJ2-7; D remains ambiguous. With 4 bases removed from V and 0 bases from J, the gap between germline ends came to 19 bases. This CDR3 is built from 16 residues. From germline, CDR1 is SQVTM and CDR2 ANQGSEA. This CDR3 reads CSVVPWGMESSYEQYF. The CDR3 DNA reads TGCAGCGTTGTTCCCTGGGGTATGGAGAGCTCCTACGAGCAGTACTTC.

In this sample, this clone turned up once. This chain links TRBV29-1 with TRBJ2-1, with TRBD1 as a possible D gene (6 bases). The CDR3 length is 12 residues. V dropped 5 bases and J dropped 6 bases, with 11 bases sitting between them. Looked up from germline, CDR1 is SQVTM and CDR2 is ANQGSEA. CDR3 residues: CSVLRGGNEQFF. Here the CDR3 DNA reads TGCAGCGTTCTTCGAGGGGGCAATGAGCAGTTCTTC.

The V and J genes are TRBV29-1 and TRBJ2-7; 8 nucleotides line up with TRBD2. Germline CDR1 is SQVTM and CDR2 is ANQGSEA. This CDR3 contains 14 residues. J lost 2 bases, V lost 4 bases, and 7 bases had no gene match. The CDR3 spells CSVVSGKAPYEQYF. CDR3 DNA sequence: TGCAGCGTTGTTAGCGGGAAGGCCCCCTACGAGCAGTACTTC.

This clone was seen a few times. J is TRBJ1-1 and V is TRBV29-1; no clear D gene. The V and J ends lost 4 bases and 11 bases respectively, with 11 bases between them. The V gene's germline CDR1 is SQVTM and CDR2 ANQGSEA. This CDR3 has 10 amino acids. This CDR3 reads CSVVVGGAFF. CDR3 bases: TGCAGCGTTGTGGTGGGCGGCGCTTTCTTT. The entire variable domain, with the rest obtained from reference TRBV29-1 and TRBJ1-1, is as follows: SAVISQKPSRDICQRGTSLTIQCQVDSQVTMMFWYRQQPGQSLTLIATANQGSEATYESGFVIDKFPISRPNLTFSTLTVSNMSPEDSSIYLCSVVVGGAFFGQGTRLTVV.

The gene calls are TRBV25-1 and TRBJ2-5, with TRBD1 matching over 9 bases. Trimming at V came to 7 bases and at J to 7 bases, leaving 10 bases not matched to a gene. This CDR3 is built from 14 residues. CDR1 and CDR2 from the germline V gene are MGHDK and SYGVNS. The CDR3 DNA follows: TGTGCCAGCACGGGGACAGGGATTGGGGGGACCCAGTACTTC. This translates into CASTGTGIGGTQYF.

This chain uses TRBV5-1 with TRBJ1-5; 7 bases line up with TRBD1. V trimming: 0 bases; J trimming: 4 bases; junction bases outside the gene matches: 4. The germline gives CDR1 SGHRS, CDR2 YFSETQ. This CDR3 is 15 amino acids long. CDR3 DNA: TGCGCCAGCAGCTTGGAAGGGACAGCTAATCAGCCCCAGCATTTT. Encoded protein: CASSLEGTANQPQHF.

V usage is TRBV4-1 and J usage is TRBJ1-2; no reliable D call. CDR1 and CDR2 from the germline V gene are MGHRA and YSYEKL. CDR3 size: 12 residues. V lost 2 bases to trimming and J lost 5 bases, with 6 bases between them. The CDR3 spells CASSQSLYGYTF. In DNA, the CDR3 is TGCGCCAGCAGCCAATCCCTGTATGGCTACACCTTC.